This TCR beta chain was documented in a study of T cells after posttransplantation cyclophosphamide (dated by TCRdb to the mid-2010s). About the investigation overall: T cell repertoire reconstitution was tracked by TRB sequencing after myeloablative bone marrow transplantation in which posttransplantation cyclophosphamide was used as GVHD prophylaxis. Antigen receptor sequencing was done on samples from 35 PTCy-treated patients and from over 15 related bone marrow donors of those patients. TRB sequencing was performed on blood from all 34 PTCy patients with 1-year posttransplant specimens. Up to roughly 3 additional blood samples from 2 to 5.2 years after transplant were also TRB-sequenced in 3 patients, as was pretransplant blood from 4 patients. Because TRA and TRB clonality correlated tightly in 10 or so samples, the subsequent TCR analyses were limited to TRB only. Public TRB sequences were searched against a database of over 3,000 sequences associated with responses to pathogens, tumor antigens, self-antigens and alloantigens.

Genomic DNA was the input for TRB sequencing, which was run either with the immunoSEQ assay at survey resolution or with the hsTCRB kit. Processing in the source paper ran as follows. The immunoSEQ software was used for initial read processing, and the LymphoSeq R package was used for repertoire analyses. For each TRB dataset, clonality was calculated as 1 minus normalized Shannon entropy, and the Gini coefficient was computed as well. To infer phenotypes in unsorted samples, TRB sequences from sorted subsets of the recipient or donor were mapped onto unsorted samples from the same recipient. TCRdb took this table from immuneACCESS and kept in-frame rearrangements with V and J called. Such tables lack part of the clones; where checked against another copy, unresolved V genes explain under half of the gap, and the rest is unexplained. The V and J calls and the clone size are those of that table, but D and trimming were determined from the DNA. This sample is represented by under 50,000 clones; less than 95% of them were singletons. The ten largest clones capture 2% to 2.5% of the sample.

Of note for this clone: Its antigen has not been determined. No much larger clone is present one base from it, and per-base qualities are unavailable.

From cysteine to phenylalanine, the CDR3 is 14 amino acids long. Only the CDR3 part of the read is kept: 42 bases, read in frame from the first base. The germline V gene encodes CDR1 MNHEY and CDR2 SMNVEV (reference sequence). Unmatched junction bases come to 12, with V trimmed by 8 bases and J by 5 bases. The sample's treatment or condition, from its label and the paper: high-dose cyclophosphamide on days +3 and +4 as single-agent GVHD prophylaxis. PTCy patients received busulfan and fludarabine conditioning, a related or unrelated marrow graft, and cyclophosphamide on days +3 and +4. The PTCy-treated patients were enrolled in a prospective multi-institutional clinical trial. Mononuclear cells from peripheral blood and bone marrow were separated by Ficoll-Hypaque density centrifugation and then cryopreserved. Overall study outcomes, separate from this receptor: Donor-recipient similarity was low at 1-2 months but increased during the first year, and donor CD8+ memory clones often dominated later blood repertoires. The TRB repertoires of T cells infiltrating skin or the GI tract showed only limited overlap with the TRB repertoires found in blood. Across roughly 49 patients, TRB clonality was highly associated with recipient CMV seropositivity and CMV reactivation, and PTCy diversity was similar to diversity in CNI/methotrexate controls.

The specimen was PBMCs, collected less than 70 days after allogeneic stem cell transplant with posttransplant cyclophosphamide. The chain joins TRBV27 to TRBJ2-7; 7 central nucleotides agree with TRBD2. The TCR was taken from a male patient between 60 and 69 years old who received an allogeneic stem cell transplant from a related donor and was CMV-positive. Donor T cells from the graft may be present among the T cells after a transplant. The nucleotides read TGTGCCAGCGGGGAGGGCGGATATGCGGACGAGCAGTACTTC. Translation gives CASGEGGYADEQYF.